This T cell receptor (beta chain) appears in the sequencing data of a study of post-analysis software for immune sequencing data. Whole-study context: Clinical courses comprised relapsing-remitting, secondary progressive and progressive-relapsing multiple sclerosis.

The CDR3 totals 15 residues. The V gene end was trimmed by 3 bases and the J gene end by 4 bases; junction bases not matched to a gene: 8. Germline CDR1 and CDR2: DFQATT and SNEGSKA (reference sequence). TCR beta libraries were prepared from cDNA with unique molecular identifiers. TCRdb fed the PCR reads into MiXCR, producing one record per CDR3 protein. The sample contains about 820,000 distinct CDR3 sequences, approximately 50% of which appear only once. This clonotype was detected once. As yet, its antigen is unknown. Study-level points and caveats: Strong co-clustering by F measure was seen for same-batch samples. When patients were compared with controls, roughly five TRBV segments were more frequent, TRBV5-6, TRBV5-1 and TRBV20-1 among them.

The chain recombines TRBV20-1 with TRBJ2-7, with 11 bases aligning to TRBD2. The sample comprised blood. This TCR was recovered from a girl between 10 and 17 years old with multiple sclerosis. The CDR3 region is CSASSGGAVSYEQYF. In DNA, the CDR3 is TGCAGTGCTAGTAGCGGGGGGGCCGTATCTTACGAGCAGTACTTC.